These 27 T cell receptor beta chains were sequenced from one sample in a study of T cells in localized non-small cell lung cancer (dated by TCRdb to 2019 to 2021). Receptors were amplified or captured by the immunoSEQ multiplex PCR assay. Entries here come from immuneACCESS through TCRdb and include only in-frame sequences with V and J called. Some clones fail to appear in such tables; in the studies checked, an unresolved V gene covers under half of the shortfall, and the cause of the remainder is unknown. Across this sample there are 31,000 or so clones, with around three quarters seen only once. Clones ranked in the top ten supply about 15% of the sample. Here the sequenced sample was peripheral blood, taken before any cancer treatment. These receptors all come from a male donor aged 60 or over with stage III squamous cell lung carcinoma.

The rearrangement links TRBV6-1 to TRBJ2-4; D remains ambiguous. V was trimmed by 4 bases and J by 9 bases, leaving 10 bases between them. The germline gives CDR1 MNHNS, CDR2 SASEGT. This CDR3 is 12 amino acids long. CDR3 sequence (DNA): TGTGCCAGCAGTGCCCCCCGAGGCATTCAGTACTTC. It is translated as CASSAPRGIQYF.

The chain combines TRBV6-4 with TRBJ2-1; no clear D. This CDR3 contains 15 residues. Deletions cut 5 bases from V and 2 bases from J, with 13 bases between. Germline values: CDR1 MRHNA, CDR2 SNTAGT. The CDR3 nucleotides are TGTGCCAGCAGTCCCTGGACGGGTCCCTACAATGAGCAGTTCTTC. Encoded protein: CASSPWTGPYNEQFF.

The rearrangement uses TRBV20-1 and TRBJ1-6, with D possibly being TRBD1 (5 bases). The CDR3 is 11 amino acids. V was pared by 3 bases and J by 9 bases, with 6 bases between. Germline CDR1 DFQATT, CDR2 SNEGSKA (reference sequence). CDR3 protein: CSARQGSPLHF. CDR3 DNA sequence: TGCAGTGCTAGGCAGGGTTCACCCCTCCACTTT.

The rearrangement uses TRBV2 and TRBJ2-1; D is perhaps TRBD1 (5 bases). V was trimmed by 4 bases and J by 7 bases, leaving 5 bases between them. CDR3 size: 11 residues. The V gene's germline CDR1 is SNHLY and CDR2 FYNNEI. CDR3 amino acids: CASSGQNEQFF. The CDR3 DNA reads TGTGCCAGCAGTGGACAGAATGAGCAGTTCTTC.

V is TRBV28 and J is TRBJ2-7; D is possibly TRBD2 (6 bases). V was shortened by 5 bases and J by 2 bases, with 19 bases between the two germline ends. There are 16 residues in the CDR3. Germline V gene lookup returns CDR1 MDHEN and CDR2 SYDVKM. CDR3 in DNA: TGTGCCAGCAGTGCCCTCACCAGTGCGGGGACCTACGAGCAGTACTTC. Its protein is CASSALTSAGTYEQYF.

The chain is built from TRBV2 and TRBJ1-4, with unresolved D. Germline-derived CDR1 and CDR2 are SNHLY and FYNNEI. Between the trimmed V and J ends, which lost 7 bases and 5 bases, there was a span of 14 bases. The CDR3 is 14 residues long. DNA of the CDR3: TGTGCCAGCAAAGGCGAGATACTGAATGAAAAACTGTTTTTT. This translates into CASKGEILNEKLFF.

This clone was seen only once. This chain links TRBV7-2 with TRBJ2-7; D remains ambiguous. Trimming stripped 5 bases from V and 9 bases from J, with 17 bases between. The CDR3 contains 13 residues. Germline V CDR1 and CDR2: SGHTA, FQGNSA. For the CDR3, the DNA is TGTGCCAGCAGCCCCGGGCCCGACCGCGGGCAGTACTTC. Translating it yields CASSPGPDRGQYF.

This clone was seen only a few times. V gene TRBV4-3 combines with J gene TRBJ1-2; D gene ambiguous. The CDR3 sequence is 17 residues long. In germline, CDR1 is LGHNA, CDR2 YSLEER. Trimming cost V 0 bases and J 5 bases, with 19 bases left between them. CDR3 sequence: CASSQDTPALLRYGYTF. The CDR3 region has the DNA TGCGCCAGCAGCCAAGATACGCCGGCATTACTTAGATATGGCTACACCTTC.

In nucleotides, the CDR3 is TGTGCCAGCGACTCCTCCGGGACACGCCGAATTAGCACAGATACGCAGTATTTT. This translates into CASDSSGTRRISTDTQYF. The chain links TRBV28 to TRBJ2-3, with D possibly matching TRBD1 (6 bases). Trimming pared 8 bases from V and 0 bases from J, leaving 24 bases between. The CDR3 has 18 amino acids. Germline loops: CDR1 MDHEN, CDR2 SYDVKM. Full variable domain (remainder filled in from reference TRBV28 and TRBJ2-3): DVKVTQSSRYLVKRTGEKVFLECVQDMDHENMFWYRQDPGLGLRLIYFSYDVKMKEKGDIPEGYSVSREKKERFSLILESASTNQTSMYLCASDSSGTRRISTDTQYFGPGTRLTVL.

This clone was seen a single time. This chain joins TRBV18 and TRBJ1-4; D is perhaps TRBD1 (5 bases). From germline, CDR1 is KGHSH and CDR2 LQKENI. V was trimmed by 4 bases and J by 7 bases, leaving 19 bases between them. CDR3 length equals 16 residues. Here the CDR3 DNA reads TGTGCCAGCTCACGAACTCGACAGACGGAGGGTGAAAAACTGTTTTTT. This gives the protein CASSRTRQTEGEKLFF.

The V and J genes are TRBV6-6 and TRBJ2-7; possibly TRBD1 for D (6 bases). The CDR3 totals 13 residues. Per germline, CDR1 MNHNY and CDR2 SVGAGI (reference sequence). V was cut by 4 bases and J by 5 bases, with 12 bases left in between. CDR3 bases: TGTGCCAGCAGTTTGACAGGAGTCCACGAGCAGTACTTC. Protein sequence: CASSLTGVHEQYF.

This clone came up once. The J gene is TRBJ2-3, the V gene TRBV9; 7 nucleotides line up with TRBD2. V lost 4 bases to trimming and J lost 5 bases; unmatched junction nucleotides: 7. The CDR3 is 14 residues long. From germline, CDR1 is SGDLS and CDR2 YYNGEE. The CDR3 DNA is TGTGCCAGCAGCCCCCGGACTAGAGGAGATACGCAGTATTTT. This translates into CASSPRTRGDTQYF.

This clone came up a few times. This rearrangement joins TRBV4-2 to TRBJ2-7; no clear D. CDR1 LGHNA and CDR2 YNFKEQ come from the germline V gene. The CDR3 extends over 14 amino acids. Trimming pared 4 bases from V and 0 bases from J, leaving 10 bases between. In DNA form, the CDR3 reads TGTGCCAGCAGCCGCGGCACCGGCTCCTACGAGCAGTACTTC. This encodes CASSRGTGSYEQYF.

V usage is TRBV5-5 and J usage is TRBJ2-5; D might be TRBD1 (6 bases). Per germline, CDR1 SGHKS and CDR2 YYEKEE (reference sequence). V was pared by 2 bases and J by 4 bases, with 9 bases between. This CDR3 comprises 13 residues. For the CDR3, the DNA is TGTGCCAGCAGCTTAACAGGGACAGAGACCCAGTACTTC. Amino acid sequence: CASSLTGTETQYF.

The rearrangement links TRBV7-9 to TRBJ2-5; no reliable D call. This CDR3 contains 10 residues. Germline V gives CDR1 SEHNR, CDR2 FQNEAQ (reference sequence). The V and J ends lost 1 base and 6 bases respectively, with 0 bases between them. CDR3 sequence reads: CASSLETQYF. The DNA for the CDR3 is TGTGCCAGCAGCTTAGAGACCCAGTACTTC. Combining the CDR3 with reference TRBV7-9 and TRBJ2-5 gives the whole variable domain DTGVSQNPRHKITKRGQNVTFRCDPISEHNRLYWYRQTLGQGPEFLTYFQNEAQLEKSRLLSDRFSAERPKGSFSTLEIQRTEQGDSAMYLCASSLETQYFGPGTRLLVL.

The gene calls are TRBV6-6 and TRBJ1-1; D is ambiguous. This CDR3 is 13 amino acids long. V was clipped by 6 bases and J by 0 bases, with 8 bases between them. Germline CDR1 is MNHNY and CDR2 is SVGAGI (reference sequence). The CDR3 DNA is TGTGCCAGCAGAGCTGATCTGAACACTGAAGCTTTCTTT. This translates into CASRADLNTEAFF.

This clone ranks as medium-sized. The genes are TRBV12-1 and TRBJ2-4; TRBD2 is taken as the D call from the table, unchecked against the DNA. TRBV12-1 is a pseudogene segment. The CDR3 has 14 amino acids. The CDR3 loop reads CASSFAGLEDIQYF. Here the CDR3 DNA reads TGTGCCAGCAGCTTTGCGGGACTTGAGGACATTCAGTACTTC.

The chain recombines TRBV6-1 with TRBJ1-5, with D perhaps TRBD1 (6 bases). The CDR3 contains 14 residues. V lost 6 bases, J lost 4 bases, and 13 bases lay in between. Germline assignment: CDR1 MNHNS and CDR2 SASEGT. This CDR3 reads CASSPDRSNQPQHF. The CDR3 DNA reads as TGTGCCAGCAGCCCAGACAGGTCGAATCAGCCCCAGCATTTT.

DNA for the CDR3: TGTGCCAGCAGTTACCAGGGGACCTATGGCTACACCTTC. As protein: CASSYQGTYGYTF. V is TRBV6-5 and J is TRBJ1-2; possible D gene TRBD1, 6 bases. This CDR3 spans 13 amino acids. Trimming took off 2 bases at V and 4 bases at J, with 8 bases between the two ends. The germline V gene has CDR1 MNHEY and CDR2 SVGAGI.

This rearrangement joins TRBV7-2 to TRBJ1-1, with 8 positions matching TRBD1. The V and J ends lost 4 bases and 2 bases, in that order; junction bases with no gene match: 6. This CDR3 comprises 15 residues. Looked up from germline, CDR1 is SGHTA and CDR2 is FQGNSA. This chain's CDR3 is CASSSQGQANTEAFF. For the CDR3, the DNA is TGTGCCAGCAGCTCACAGGGACAGGCAAACACTGAAGCTTTCTTT.

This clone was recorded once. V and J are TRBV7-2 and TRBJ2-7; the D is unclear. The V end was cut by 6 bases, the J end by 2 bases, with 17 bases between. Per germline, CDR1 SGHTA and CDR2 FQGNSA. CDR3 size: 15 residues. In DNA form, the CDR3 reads TGTGCCAGCAGTTACGGACCCGGCGGAACCTACGAGCAGTACTTC. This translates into CASSYGPGGTYEQYF.

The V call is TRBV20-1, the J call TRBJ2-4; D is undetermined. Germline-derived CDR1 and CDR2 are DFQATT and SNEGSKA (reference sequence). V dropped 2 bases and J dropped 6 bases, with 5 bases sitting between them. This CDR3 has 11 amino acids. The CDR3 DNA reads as TGCAGTGCTAGATCCGCAAACATTCAGTACTTC. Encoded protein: CSARSANIQYF.

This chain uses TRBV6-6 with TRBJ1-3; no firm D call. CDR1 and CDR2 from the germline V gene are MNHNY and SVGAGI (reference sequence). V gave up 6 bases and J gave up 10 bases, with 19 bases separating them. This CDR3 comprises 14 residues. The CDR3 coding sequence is TGTGCCAGCAGACCGGAGTTCCCTTCGAAAACCATATATTTT. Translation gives CASRPEFPSKTIYF.

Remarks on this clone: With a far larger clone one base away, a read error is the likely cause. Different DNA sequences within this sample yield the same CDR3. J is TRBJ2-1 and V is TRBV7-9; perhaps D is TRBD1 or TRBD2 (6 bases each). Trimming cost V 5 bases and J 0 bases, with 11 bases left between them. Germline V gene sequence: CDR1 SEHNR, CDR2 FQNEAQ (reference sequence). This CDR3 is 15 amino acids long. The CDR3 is CASSRGQNSYNEQFF. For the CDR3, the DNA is TGTGCCAGCAGCCGGGGGCAGAACTCCTACAATGAGCAGTTCTTC. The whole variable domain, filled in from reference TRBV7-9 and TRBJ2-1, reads DTGVSQNPRHKITKRGQNVTFRCDPISEHNRLYWYRQTLGQGPEFLTYFQNEAQLEKSRLLSDRFSAERPKGSFSTLEIQRTEQGDSAMYLCASSRGQNSYNEQFFGPGTRLTVL.

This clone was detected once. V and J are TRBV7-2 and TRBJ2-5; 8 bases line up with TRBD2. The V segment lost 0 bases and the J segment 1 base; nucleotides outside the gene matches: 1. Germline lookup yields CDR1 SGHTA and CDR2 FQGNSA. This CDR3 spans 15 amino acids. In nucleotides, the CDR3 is TGTGCCAGCAGCTTAGCGGGGACTAGCCAAGAGACCCAGTACTTC. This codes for CASSLAGTSQETQYF.

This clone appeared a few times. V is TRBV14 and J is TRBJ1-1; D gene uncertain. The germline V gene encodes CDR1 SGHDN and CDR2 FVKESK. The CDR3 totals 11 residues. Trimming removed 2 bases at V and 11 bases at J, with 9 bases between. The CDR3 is CASSQSRLAFF. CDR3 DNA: TGTGCCAGCAGCCAATCGAGGTTGGCTTTCTTT.

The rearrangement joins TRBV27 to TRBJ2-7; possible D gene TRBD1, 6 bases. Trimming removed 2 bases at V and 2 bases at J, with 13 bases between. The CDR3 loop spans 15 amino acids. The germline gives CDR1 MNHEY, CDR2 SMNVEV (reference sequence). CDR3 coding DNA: TGTGCCAGCAGTTTACAGACAGGTAGACCCTACGAGCAGTACTTC. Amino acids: CASSLQTGRPYEQYF.